This entry lists 7 T cell receptor beta chains sequenced from one sample in a study of memory CD4+ T cells and cytomegalovirus serostatus. Generated by immunoSEQ multiplex PCR, the TCRdb table keeps only in-frame clones and is missing some. The sample has roughly 60,000 clones; around 77% are singletons. The sort gate was single viable CD3+CD4+CD8-CD45RO+ cells for memory CD4+ T cells. The source material was memory CD4+ T cells from blood. The receptors stem from an adult in good health and CMV-seronegative.

V and J are TRBV7-2 and TRBJ2-7; D not certain. Germline values: CDR1 SGHTA, CDR2 FQGNSA. V lost 0 bases to trimming and J lost 3 bases, with 24 bases between them. The CDR3 covers 19 residues. The CDR3 region is CASSLAGRNSFKPNYEQYF. CDR3 sequence (DNA): TGTGCCAGCAGCTTAGCGGGCAGAAACAGCTTCAAACCCAACTACGAGCAGTACTTC.

V usage is TRBV18 and J usage is TRBJ2-3; D is unclear. CDR3 length equals 14 residues. Trimming removed 0 bases at V and 5 bases at J, with 9 bases between. CDR1 and CDR2 from the germline V gene are KGHSH and LQKENI. DNA of the CDR3: TGTGCCAGCTCACCACCGTTTGGCGGAGATACGCAGTATTTT. It codes for CASSPPFGGDTQYF.

The chain uses TRBV7-9 and TRBJ1-3, with a possible D match to TRBD1 (6 bases). In germline, CDR1 is SEHNR, CDR2 FQNEAQ (reference sequence). The CDR3 has 17 residues. The ends were cut back, 0 bases at V and 4 bases at J, with 16 bases in the middle. The CDR3 DNA reads as TGTGCCAGCAGCTTAGCCCAGGGGTCGTTTGAGGGAAACACCATATATTTT. It encodes CASSLAQGSFEGNTIYF. The variable domain in full, completed from reference TRBV7-9 and TRBJ1-3, reads DTGVSQNPRHKITKRGQNVTFRCDPISEHNRLYWYRQTLGQGPEFLTYFQNEAQLEKSRLLSDRFSAERPKGSFSTLEIQRTEQGDSAMYLCASSLAQGSFEGNTIYFGEGSWLTVV.

The sample holds one count of this clone. The chain is built from TRBV28 and TRBJ2-5; unclear D gene. The V end was cut by 2 bases, the J end by 7 bases, with 14 bases between. Germline CDR1 MDHEN, CDR2 SYDVKM. The CDR3 is 14 residues long. The CDR3 coding sequence is TGTGCCAGCAGTTTAGGGAACTCCCTAGGGACCCAGTACTTC. Translated: CASSLGNSLGTQYF.

The rearrangement links TRBV30 to TRBJ2-7, with D unclear. Trimming stripped 6 bases from V and 6 bases from J, with 12 bases between. The CDR3 runs to 11 residues. Germline CDR1 reads GTSNPN; CDR2 reads SVGIG (reference sequence). Written as DNA, the CDR3 is TGTGCCTGCTCCCGTGGGCTCGAGCAGTACTTC. This encodes CACSRGLEQYF.

In this sample, this clone turned up a few times. This chain connects TRBV30 to TRBJ1-1; D ambiguous. CDR1 is GTSNPN and CDR2 is SVGIG in the germline V gene (reference sequence). The CDR3 runs 13 residues. V was cut by 3 bases and J by 1 base, with 9 bases left in between. Here the CDR3 DNA reads TGTGCCTGGAGGCAGCAGCCGAACACTGAAGCTTTCTTT. It codes for CAWRQQPNTEAFF.

This clone has only one observation. The chain joins TRBV5-1 to TRBJ2-5, with D unclear. This CDR3 is built from 14 residues. In germline, CDR1 is SGHRS, CDR2 YFSETQ. Trimming left V 0 bases short and J 2 bases short, with 8 bases between. The CDR3 here is CASSLDPGQETQYF. The CDR3 nucleotides read TGCGCCAGCAGCTTGGATCCAGGACAAGAGACCCAGTACTTC.